A single sample is the source of the 10 T cell receptor beta chains below, sequenced in a study of blood T cell repertoires in COVID-19. Repertoires were generated with immunoSEQ multiplex PCR, while TCRdb's copy carries only in-frame clones and drops some. Of 220,000 or so clones in the sample, 65% to 85% were seen once. Sequenced: PBMCs or T cells enriched from blood (not recorded which). These receptors were taken from a woman aged 40-49 years who had recovered from COVID-19.

CDR3 DNA sequence: TGTGCCAGCAGCCACCGGGACAGGCGCGAGCAGTACGTC. Its translation: CASSHRDRREQYV. The chain carries TRBV6-1 and TRBJ2-7; 8 bases line up with TRBD1. The germline V gene has CDR1 MNHNS and CDR2 SASEGT. The CDR3 loop spans 13 amino acids. V lost 6 bases, J lost 6 bases, and 7 bases stayed unmatched.

V is TRBV19 and J is TRBJ1-5; 8 nucleotides align to TRBD1. Losses at the gene ends were 3 bases for V and 4 bases for J; bases not matched to a gene: 8. The CDR3 length is 16 residues. The germline V gene encodes CDR1 LNHDA and CDR2 SQIVND (reference sequence). CDR3 sequence (DNA): TGTGCCAGTAGTATGAATACAGGGGGTCGGAATCAGCCCCAGCATTTT. It codes for CASSMNTGGRNQPQHF. The full variable domain, with the rest looked up from reference TRBV19 and TRBJ1-5, is DGGITQSPKYLFRKEGQNVTLSCEQNLNHDAMYWYRQDPGQGLRLIYYSQIVNDFQKGDIAEGYSVSREKKESFPLTVTSAQKNPTAFYLCASSMNTGGRNQPQHFGDGTRLSIL.

The DNA of the CDR3 is TGTGCCAGCAGCTTAGTTGCGAGCACAGATACGCAGTATTTT. It yields the protein CASSLVASTDTQYF. V and J are TRBV7-3 and TRBJ2-3; D not resolved. V lost 2 bases to trimming and J lost 0 bases, with 6 bases between them. The CDR3 has 14 amino acids. Germline values: CDR1 SGHTA, CDR2 FQGTGA.

The chain uses TRBV13 and TRBJ1-2; 12 bases line up with TRBD1. The CDR3 covers 16 residues. Per the germline V gene, CDR1 is PRHDT and CDR2 is FYEKMQ (reference sequence). Losses at the gene ends were 6 bases for V and 5 bases for J; bases not matched to a gene: 10. CDR3 loop: CASRPRDRGRGYGYTF. CDR3 sequence (DNA): TGTGCCAGCAGACCCCGGGACAGGGGGCGCGGGTATGGCTACACCTTC.

This chain uses TRBV2 with TRBJ2-3; TRBD2 might be the D (5 bases). V gave up 6 bases and J gave up 4 bases, with 17 bases separating them. CDR1 is SNHLY and CDR2 is FYNNEI in the germline V gene. The CDR3 is 15 amino acids. Here the CDR3 reads CASRSGQAVADTQYF. CDR3 nucleotides: TGTGCCAGCAGGAGTGGTCAAGCGGTGGCAGATACGCAGTATTTT.

This clone has a handful of counts. The rearrangement uses TRBV13 and TRBJ1-1; D remains ambiguous. Germline lookup yields CDR1 PRHDT and CDR2 FYEKMQ (reference sequence). With 1 base removed from V and 1 base from J, the gap between germline ends came to 16 bases. CDR3 length equals 17 residues. CDR3 nucleotide sequence: TGTGCCAGCAGCTTAGAGGGAGAAGGGATCCAGAACACTGAAGCTTTCTTT. Translation: CASSLEGEGIQNTEAFF.

This sequence joins TRBV19 and TRBJ2-1, with D uncertain. CDR1 is LNHDA and CDR2 is SQIVND in the germline V gene (reference sequence). The CDR3 runs 12 residues. With 5 bases removed from V and 5 bases from J, the gap between germline ends came to 7 bases. DNA of the CDR3: TGTGCCAGTAGTCTCCTAAACAATGAGCAGTTCTTC. It specifies CASSLLNNEQFF.

This rearrangement joins TRBV7-9 to TRBJ2-5; 7 bases map to TRBD1. V shed 5 bases and J 1 base; nucleotides not matched to a gene: 7. CDR1 is SEHNR, CDR2 FQNEAQ, per germline (reference sequence). CDR3 length: 15 amino acids. Written as DNA, the CDR3 is TGTGCCAGCAGCCCCCCGGGGACAGCCCAAGAGACCCAGTACTTC. This encodes CASSPPGTAQETQYF. Filled out from reference TRBV7-9 and TRBJ2-5, the complete variable domain reads DTGVSQNPRHKITKRGQNVTFRCDPISEHNRLYWYRQTLGQGPEFLTYFQNEAQLEKSRLLSDRFSAERPKGSFSTLEIQRTEQGDSAMYLCASSPPGTAQETQYFGPGTRLLVL.

This clone was observed a handful of times. In the same sample, other DNA sequences code for this CDR3. The chain uses TRBV2 and TRBJ1-1; TRBD1 matches at 11 bases. V trimming: 6 bases; J trimming: 0 bases; junction bases outside the gene matches: 3. The germline CDR1 and CDR2 sequences are SNHLY and FYNNEI. The length of the CDR3 is 15 residues. CDR3 nucleotides: TGTGCCAGCAGCGGACAGGGGGCGATGAACACTGAAGCTTTCTTT. Amino acid sequence: CASSGQGAMNTEAFF.

Here the CDR3 reads CASSSHRDRGLAEAFF. The DNA of the CDR3 is TGTGCCAGCAGCTCCCACCGGGACAGGGGGCTCGCTGAAGCTTTCTTT. The chain has TRBV7-8 and TRBJ1-1; the match to TRBD1 covers 12 bases. The germline V gene encodes CDR1 SGHVS and CDR2 FQNEAQ. V lost 4 bases and J lost 6; bases outside the gene matches: 9. The CDR3 covers 16 residues. Full variable domain (missing parts from reference TRBV7-8 and TRBJ1-1): GAGVSQSPRYKVAKRGQDVALRCDPISGHVSLFWYQQALGQGPEFLTYFQNEAQLDKSGLPSDRFFAERPEGSVSTLKIQRTQQEDSAVYLCASSSHRDRGLAEAFFGQGTRLTVV.